This T cell receptor (beta chain) was observed in a study of T cell responses to AZD1222 COVID-19 vaccine. Overall study findings and caveats: Breadth and depth of Spike-specific TCRs rose after two AZD1222 doses. Donor demographics were predominantly white British with a female majority; clonal diversity may be underestimated. Just five to seven AZD1222 recipients tested seropositive at baseline.

With regard to this clone: What it binds is unknown.

Profiling relied on immunoSEQ multiplex PCR, and the TCRdb table lists in-frame clones only, not all of them. Altogether some 150,000 clones are present, about 90% being singletons, with the ten largest covering roughly 9.7%. The TCR was taken from an adult who received the AZD1222 COVID-19 vaccine. This material consisted of peripheral blood, taken 28 days after the second AZD1222 dose.

Here the CDR3 DNA reads TGTGCCAGCAGCTTGATGTCTAGCGGGAGGGACAAGCAGTTCTTC. It translates to CASSLMSSGRDKQFF. The V and J genes are TRBV5-6 and TRBJ2-1, with 12 bases fitting TRBD2. There are 15 residues in the CDR3. With 1 base clipped from V and 11 bases from J, the junction kept 7 bases outside the gene matches. Germline CDR1 SGHDT, CDR2 YYEEEE.